The clone carrying this T cell receptor (beta chain) was counted only a few times. These data come from a study of human T cells and chemical hapten exposure. Germline CDR1 reads MNHNY; CDR2 reads SVGAGI (reference sequence). This CDR3 contains 14 residues. The J segment lost 7 bases and the V segment lost 5 bases, leaving 7 bases of the junction unmatched. Described time point: pre-sensitization, week 0. Treatment described: therapeutic diphenylcyclopropenone sensitization with weekly scalp DPC. MiXCR was run by TCRdb on the RACE reads, yielding one entry per CDR3 protein. Here the sample spans tens of thousands of distinct CDR3 sequences, about an eighth being singletons.

The chain has TRBV6-6 and TRBJ1-5; 8 bases align to TRBD1. The sample was whole blood, taken in connection with sensitization to the hapten diphenylcyclopropenone (DPC). The TCR originated in a woman under 40 with alopecia areata. Some clones in this sample may be carry-over from other donors' samples. CDR3 sequence reads: CASSRQGSRQPQHF. As DNA, the CDR3 is TGTGCCAGCAGTCGACAGGGGAGCAGACAGCCCCAGCATTTT.